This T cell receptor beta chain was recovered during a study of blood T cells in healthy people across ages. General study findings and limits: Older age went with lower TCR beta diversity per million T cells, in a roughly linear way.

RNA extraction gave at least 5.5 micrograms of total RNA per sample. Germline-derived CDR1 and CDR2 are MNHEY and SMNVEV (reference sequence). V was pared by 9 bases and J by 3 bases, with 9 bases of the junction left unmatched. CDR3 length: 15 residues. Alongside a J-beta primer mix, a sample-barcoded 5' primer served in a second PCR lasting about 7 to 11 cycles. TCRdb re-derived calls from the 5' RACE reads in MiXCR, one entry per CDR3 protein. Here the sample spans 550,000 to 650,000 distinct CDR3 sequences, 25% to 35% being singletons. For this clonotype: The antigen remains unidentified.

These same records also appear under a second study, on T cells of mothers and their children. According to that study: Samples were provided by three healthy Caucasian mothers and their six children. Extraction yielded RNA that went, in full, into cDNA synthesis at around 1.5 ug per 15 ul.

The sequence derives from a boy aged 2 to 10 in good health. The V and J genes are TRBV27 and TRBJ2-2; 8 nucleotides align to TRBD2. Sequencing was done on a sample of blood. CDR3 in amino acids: CASRGTSIDTGELFF. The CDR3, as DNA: TGTGCCAGTCGTGGGACTAGTATCGACACCGGGGAGCTGTTTTTT.